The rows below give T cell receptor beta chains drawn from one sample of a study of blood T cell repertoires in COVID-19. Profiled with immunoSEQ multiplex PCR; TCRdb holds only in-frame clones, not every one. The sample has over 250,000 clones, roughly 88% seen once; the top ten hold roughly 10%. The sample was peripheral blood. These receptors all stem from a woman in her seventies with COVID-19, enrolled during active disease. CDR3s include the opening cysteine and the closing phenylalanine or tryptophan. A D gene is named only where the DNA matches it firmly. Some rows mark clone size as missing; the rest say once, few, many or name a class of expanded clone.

CASSPRSGPTYEQYF | TGTGCCAGCTCACCACGAAGCGGGCCCACCTACGAGCAGTACTTC | TRBJ2-7 | - | TRBV18 | few
CASSQGGRAPTGELFF | TGCGCCAGCAGCCAAGGCGGGAGGGCCCCGACCGGGGAGCTGTTTTTT | TRBJ2-2 | TRBD2 | TRBV4-1 | -
CAWSFTGDQETQYF | TGTGCCTGGAGTTTTACAGGGGACCAAGAGACCCAGTACTTC | TRBJ2-5 | TRBD1 | TRBV30 | -
CASSRQGYGYTF | TGTGCCAGCAGTCGTCAGGGCTATGGCTACACCTTC | TRBJ1-2 | - | TRBV27 | -
CASSQADRNQPQHF | TGCGCCAGCAGCCAAGCGGACAGGAACCAGCCCCAGCATTTT | TRBJ1-5 | TRBD1 | TRBV4-1 | -
CASSWYEREPDTQYF | TGTGCCAGCAGCTGGTACGAGCGGGAGCCGGATACGCAGTATTTT | TRBJ2-3 | TRBD2 | TRBV7-9 | once
CASSQNGETQYF | TGTGCCAGCAGTCAAAACGGGGAGACCCAGTACTTC | TRBJ2-5 | - | TRBV6-5 | -
CATSDSDFSTDTQYF | TGTGCCACCAGTGATTCAGATTTTAGCACAGATACGCAGTATTTT | TRBJ2-3 | - | TRBV24-1 | -
CSADPGEGYEQYF | TGCAGCGCTGACCCAGGAGAGGGTTACGAGCAGTACTTC | TRBJ2-7 | - | TRBV29-1 | -
CASSFQQDSYGYTF | TGTGCCAGCAGCTTCCAACAGGATTCCTATGGCTACACCTTC | TRBJ1-2 | - | TRBV7-8 | -
CASSIDRRGNTEAFF | TGTGCCAGTAGTATAGACAGGAGGGGGAACACTGAAGCTTTCTTT | TRBJ1-1 | - | TRBV19 | -
CASTRVYGDTEAFF | TGCGCCAGCACTCGGGTCTACGGGGACACTGAAGCTTTCTTT | TRBJ1-1 | - | TRBV5-1 | -
CASSEHSLNTEAFF | TGTGCCAGCAGTGAACACAGTCTGAACACTGAAGCTTTCTTT | TRBJ1-1 | - | TRBV6-1 | -
CASSLLPGISYNEQFF | TGTGCCAGCAGCTTACTCCCGGGAATCTCCTACAATGAGCAGTTCTTC | TRBJ2-1 | - | TRBV7-3 | -
CASSLFGEQYF | TGTGCCAGCAGCTTATTCGGCGAGCAGTACTTC | TRBJ2-7 | - | TRBV7-9 | -
CASSITPGTGFYEQYF | TGTGCCAGTAGTATCACCCCCGGGACAGGCTTCTACGAGCAGTACTTC | TRBJ2-7 | TRBD1 | TRBV19 | -
CASSLVETLNEKLFF | TGTGCCAGCAGTTTGGTCGAGACACTCAATGAAAAACTGTTTTTT | TRBJ1-4 | - | TRBV28 | once
CASSFQGWTDTQYF | TGCGCCAGCAGCTTTCAGGGGTGGACAGATACGCAGTATTTT | TRBJ2-3 | - | TRBV5-1 | -
CASSVEHSPLHF | TGTGCCAGCAGCGTAGAGCATTCACCCCTCCACTTT | TRBJ1-6 | - | TRBV9 | -
CASSLGAEVTLQFF | TGTGCCAGCAGCTTGGGTGCAGAGGTCACCTTACAGTTCTTC | TRBJ2-1 | - | TRBV5-5 | -
CASSVGSSPVSYNEQFF | TGTGCCAGCAGCGTAGGTTCTAGCCCGGTCTCCTACAATGAGCAGTTCTTC | TRBJ2-1 | - | TRBV9 | -
CASSFRLAGGQNNEQFF | TGTGCCAGCAGCTTCCGACTAGCGGGAGGTCAAAACAATGAGCAGTTCTTC | TRBJ2-1 | TRBD2 | TRBV3-1/TRBV3-2 | -
CASSLEAEGYEQYF | TGTGCCAGCAGCTTAGAGGCCGAGGGCTACGAGCAGTACTTC | TRBJ2-7 | - | TRBV11-3 | -
CASSQDHVQPQHF | TGTGCCAGCAGCCAAGATCATGTTCAGCCCCAGCATTTT | TRBJ1-5 | - | TRBV3-1/TRBV3-2 | -
CASSSGSIYEQFF | TGTGCCTCCTCTAGCGGGAGTATATATGAGCAGTTCTTC | TRBJ2-1 | TRBD2 | TRBV30 | -
CASSPPQGVLNYGYTF | TGTGCCAGCTCTCCCCCTCAGGGGGTCCTTAACTATGGCTACACCTTC | TRBJ1-2 | TRBD1 | TRBV18 | -
CASSQRTSGRSSADTQYF | TGTGCCAGCAGCCAGCGGACTAGCGGGAGATCGTCGGCAGATACGCAGTATTTT | TRBJ2-3 | TRBD2 | TRBV4-2 | -
CATSDTTSGRAADTQYF | TGTGCCACCAGTGACACGACTAGCGGGAGAGCCGCAGATACGCAGTATTTT | TRBJ2-3 | TRBD2 | TRBV24-1 | -
CASSLVGTSGTTSEQFF | TGTGCCAGCAGCTTGGTCGGGACTAGCGGGACGACCAGTGAGCAGTTCTTC | TRBJ2-1 | TRBD2 | TRBV5-5 | -
CASVKAGGWPQHF | TGTGCCAGCGTCAAGGCGGGAGGTTGGCCCCAGCATTTT | TRBJ1-5 | - | TRBV28 | -
CASSLSGTSAPGELFF | TGTGCCAGCAGCTTATCCGGGACTAGCGCCCCCGGGGAGCTGTTTTTT | TRBJ2-2 | TRBD2 | TRBV7-2 | -
CATSRDVGRGEKLFF | TGTGCCACCAGCAGAGATGTGGGGCGCGGTGAAAAACTGTTTTTT | TRBJ1-4 | - | TRBV15 | -